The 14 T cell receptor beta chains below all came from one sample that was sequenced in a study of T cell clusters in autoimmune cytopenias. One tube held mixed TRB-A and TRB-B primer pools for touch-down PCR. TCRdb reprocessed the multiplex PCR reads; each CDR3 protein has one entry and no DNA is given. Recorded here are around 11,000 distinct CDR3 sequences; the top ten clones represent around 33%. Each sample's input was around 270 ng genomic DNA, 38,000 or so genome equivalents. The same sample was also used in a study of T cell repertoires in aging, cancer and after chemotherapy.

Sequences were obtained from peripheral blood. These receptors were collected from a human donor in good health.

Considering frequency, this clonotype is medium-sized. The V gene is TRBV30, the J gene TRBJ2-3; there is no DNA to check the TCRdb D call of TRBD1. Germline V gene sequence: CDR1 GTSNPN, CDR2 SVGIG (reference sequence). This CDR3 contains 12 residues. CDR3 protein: CAWKGAGDTQYF.

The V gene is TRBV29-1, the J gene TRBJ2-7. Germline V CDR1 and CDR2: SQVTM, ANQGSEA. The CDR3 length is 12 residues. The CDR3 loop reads CSVESLSTEQYF.

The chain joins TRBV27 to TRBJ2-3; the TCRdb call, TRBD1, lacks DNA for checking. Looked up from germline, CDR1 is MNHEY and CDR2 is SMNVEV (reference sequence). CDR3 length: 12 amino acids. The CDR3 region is CASSVAGRAQYF.

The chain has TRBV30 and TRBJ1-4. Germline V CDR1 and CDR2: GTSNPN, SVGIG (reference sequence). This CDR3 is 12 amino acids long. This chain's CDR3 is CATSEAGEKLFF.

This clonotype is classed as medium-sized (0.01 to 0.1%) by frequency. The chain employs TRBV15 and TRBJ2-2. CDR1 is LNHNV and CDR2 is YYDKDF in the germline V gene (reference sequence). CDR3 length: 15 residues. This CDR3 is CATSRGQANTGELFF.

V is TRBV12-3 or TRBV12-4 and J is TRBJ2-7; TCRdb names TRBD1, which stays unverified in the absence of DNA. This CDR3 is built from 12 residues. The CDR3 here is CASSLGQYEQYF.

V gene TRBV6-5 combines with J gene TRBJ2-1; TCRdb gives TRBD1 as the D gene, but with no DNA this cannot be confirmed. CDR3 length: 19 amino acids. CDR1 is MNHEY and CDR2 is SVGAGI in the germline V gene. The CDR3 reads CASPGTVITSVSSYNEQFF.

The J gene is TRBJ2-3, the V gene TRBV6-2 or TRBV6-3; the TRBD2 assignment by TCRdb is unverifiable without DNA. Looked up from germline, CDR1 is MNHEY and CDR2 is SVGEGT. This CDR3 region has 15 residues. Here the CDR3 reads CASRPRTSGRGTQYF.

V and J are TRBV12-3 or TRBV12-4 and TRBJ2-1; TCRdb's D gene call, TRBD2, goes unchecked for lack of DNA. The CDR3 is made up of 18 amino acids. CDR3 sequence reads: CASSTGLAGMVGYNEQFF.

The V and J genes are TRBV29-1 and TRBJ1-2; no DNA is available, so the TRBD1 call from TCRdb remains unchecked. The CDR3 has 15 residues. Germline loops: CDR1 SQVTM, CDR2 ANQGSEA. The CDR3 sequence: CSVEPLGQTNYGYTF.

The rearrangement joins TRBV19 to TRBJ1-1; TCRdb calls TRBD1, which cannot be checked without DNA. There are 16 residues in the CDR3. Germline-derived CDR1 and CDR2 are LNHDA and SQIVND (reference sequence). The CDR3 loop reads CASSILRGDRGTEAFF.

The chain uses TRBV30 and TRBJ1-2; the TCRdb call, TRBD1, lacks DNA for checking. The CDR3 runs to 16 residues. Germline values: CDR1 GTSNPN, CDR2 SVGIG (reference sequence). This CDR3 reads CASSSPQGATNYGYTF.

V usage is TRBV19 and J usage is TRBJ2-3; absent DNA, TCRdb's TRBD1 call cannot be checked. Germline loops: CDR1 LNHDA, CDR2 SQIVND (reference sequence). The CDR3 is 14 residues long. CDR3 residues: CATTEGGSTDTQYF.

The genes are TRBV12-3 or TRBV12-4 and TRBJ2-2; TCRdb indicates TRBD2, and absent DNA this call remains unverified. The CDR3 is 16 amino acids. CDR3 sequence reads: CASTPRTAVTTGELFF.